This TCR beta chain was identified in a study of shared T cell receptors in the human thymus. The protocol was immunoSEQ multiplex PCR, while the TCRdb copy is restricted to in-frame clones and leaves out a portion. The sample shows about 610,000 clones, around 89% of them seen only once. The length of the CDR3 is 19 residues. Germline trimming cut 0 bases from V and 5 bases from J; bases unmatched to any gene: 13. The V gene's germline CDR1 is SGHRS and CDR2 YFSETQ. These data were also filed under a second study, of human thymus T cells. Per that study: Thymus specimens were resections from corrective heart surgery.

The V gene is TRBV5-1, the J gene TRBJ1-4, with 10 bases lining up with TRBD1. This TCR came from a boy in the first two years of life with a congenital heart defect. The sequencing sample was made of thymocytes. CDR3 DNA: TGCGCCAGCAGCTTGGCCGGGACAGGGGAAGAGTCTACCAATGAAAAACTGTTTTTT. Protein sequence: CASSLAGTGEESTNEKLFF.